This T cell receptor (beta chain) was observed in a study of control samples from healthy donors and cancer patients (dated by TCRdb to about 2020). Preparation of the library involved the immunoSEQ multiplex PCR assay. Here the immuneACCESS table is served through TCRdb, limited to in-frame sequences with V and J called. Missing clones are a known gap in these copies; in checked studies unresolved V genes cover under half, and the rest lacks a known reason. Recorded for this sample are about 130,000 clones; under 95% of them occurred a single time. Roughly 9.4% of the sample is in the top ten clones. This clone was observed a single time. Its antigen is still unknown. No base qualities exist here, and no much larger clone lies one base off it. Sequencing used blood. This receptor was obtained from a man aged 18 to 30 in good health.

The sequence in DNA is TGCGCCAGCAGCCAAGAGGGGACAGGGGCTGAAAAACTGTTTTTT. Translated, it reads CASSQEGTGAEKLFF. The chain was built from TRBV4-1 and TRBJ1-4, with 10 middle bases fitting TRBD1. After removal of 0 bases from V and 7 bases from J, the junction retains 2 bases not matched to a gene. The CDR3 numbers 15 residues from cysteine through phenylalanine. Only the CDR3 DNA is retained, 45 bases long and in frame from the first base. Looking up the germline V gene yields CDR1 MGHRA and CDR2 YSYEKL.